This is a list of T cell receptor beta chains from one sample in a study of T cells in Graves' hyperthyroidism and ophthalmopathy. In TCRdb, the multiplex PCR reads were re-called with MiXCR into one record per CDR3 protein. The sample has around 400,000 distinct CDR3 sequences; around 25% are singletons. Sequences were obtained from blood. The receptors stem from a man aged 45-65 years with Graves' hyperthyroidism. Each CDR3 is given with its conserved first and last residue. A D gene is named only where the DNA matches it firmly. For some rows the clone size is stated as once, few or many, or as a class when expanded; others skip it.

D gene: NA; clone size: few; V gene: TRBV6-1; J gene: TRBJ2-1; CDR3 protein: CASTQGNERFF; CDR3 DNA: TGTGCCAGCACCCAAGGGAATGAGCGGTTCTTC
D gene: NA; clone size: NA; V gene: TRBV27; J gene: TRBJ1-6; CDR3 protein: CASRLGLSSPLHF; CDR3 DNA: TGTGCCAGCAGGCTCGGGCTAAGTTCACCCCTCCACTTT
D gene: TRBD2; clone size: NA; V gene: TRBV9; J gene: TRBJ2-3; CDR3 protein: CASSALAEITDTQYF; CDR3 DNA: TGTGCCAGCAGCGCGCTAGCGGAGATCACAGATACGCAGTATTTT
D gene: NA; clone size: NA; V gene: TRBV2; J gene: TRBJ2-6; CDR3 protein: CARQTRGGSGANVLTF; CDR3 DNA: TGTGCCAGACAGACACGGGGAGGATCTGGGGCCAACGTCCTGACTTTC
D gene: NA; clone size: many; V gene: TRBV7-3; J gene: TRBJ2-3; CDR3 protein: CASSSQGFDTQYF; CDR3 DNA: TGTGCCAGCAGCTCACAGGGTTTCGATACGCAGTATTTT
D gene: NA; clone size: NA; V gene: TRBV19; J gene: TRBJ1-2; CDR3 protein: CAGIGEYGYTF; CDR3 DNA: TGTGCCGGAATAGGGGAATATGGCTACACCTTC
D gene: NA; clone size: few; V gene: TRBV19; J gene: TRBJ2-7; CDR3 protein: CASSETGAAYEQYF; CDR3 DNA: TGTGCCAGTAGTGAGACCGGGGCAGCCTACGAGCAGTACTTC
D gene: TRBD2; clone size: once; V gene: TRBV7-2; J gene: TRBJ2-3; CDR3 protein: CASSLMKTSGKTDTQYF; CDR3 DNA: TGTGCCAGCAGCTTAATGAAGACTAGCGGGAAGACAGATACGCAGTATTTT
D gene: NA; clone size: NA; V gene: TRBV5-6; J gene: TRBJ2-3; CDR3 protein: CASSALLTDTQYF; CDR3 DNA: TGTGCCAGCAGCGCCCTCCTCACAGATACGCAGTATTTT
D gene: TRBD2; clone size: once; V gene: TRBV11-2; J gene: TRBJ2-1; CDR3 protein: CASSLGTSGGAYNEQVF; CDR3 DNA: TGTGCCAGCAGCTTGGGGACTAGCGGGGGGGCCTACAATGAGCAGGTCTTC
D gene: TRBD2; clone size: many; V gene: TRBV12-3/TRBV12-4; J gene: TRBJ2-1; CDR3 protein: CASSPWTSGNEQFF; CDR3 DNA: TGTGCCAGCAGTCCGTGGACTAGCGGGAATGAGCAGTTCTTC
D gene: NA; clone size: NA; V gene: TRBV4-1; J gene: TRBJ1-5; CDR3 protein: CASSHYYAGSNQPQHF; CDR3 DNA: TGCGCCAGCAGCCATTATTATGCGGGCTCCAATCAGCCCCAGCATTTT
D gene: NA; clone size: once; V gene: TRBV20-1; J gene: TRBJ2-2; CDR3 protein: CSASPGITGELFF; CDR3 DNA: TGCAGTGCTAGTCCCGGGATCACCGGGGAGCTGTTTTTT
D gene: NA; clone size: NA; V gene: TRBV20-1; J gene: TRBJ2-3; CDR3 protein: CSAPDGLTDTQYF; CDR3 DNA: TGCAGTGCCCCGGACGGGCTCACGGATACGCAGTATTTT
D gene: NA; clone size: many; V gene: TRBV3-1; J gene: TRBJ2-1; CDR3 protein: CASSQDPPIRQIYNEQFF; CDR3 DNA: TGTGCCAGCAGCCAGGACCCTCCCATACGGCAGATCTACAATGAGCAGTTCTTC
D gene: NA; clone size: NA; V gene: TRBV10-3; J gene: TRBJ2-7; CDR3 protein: CAIKEQGPPYEQYF; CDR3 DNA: TGTGCCATCAAAGAGCAGGGTCCCCCCTACGAGCAGTACTTC
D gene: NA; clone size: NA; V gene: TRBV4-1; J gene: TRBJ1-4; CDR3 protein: CASSQAWGEKLFF; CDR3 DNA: TGCGCCAGCAGCCAGGCGTGGGGTGAAAAACTGTTTTTT
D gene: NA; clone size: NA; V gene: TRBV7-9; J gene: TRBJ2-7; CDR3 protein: CASSLERVGEQYF; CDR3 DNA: TGTGCCAGCAGCTTAGAGAGGGTTGGGGAGCAGTACTTC
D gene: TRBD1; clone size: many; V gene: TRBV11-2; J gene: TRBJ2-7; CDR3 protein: CASSSRPGQGNYEQYF; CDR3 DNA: TGTGCCAGCAGCTCTAGACCGGGACAGGGAAATTACGAGCAGTACTTC
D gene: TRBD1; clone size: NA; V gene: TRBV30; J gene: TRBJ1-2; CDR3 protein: CAWSPGQNYGYTF; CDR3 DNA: TGTGCCTGGAGTCCGGGACAGAACTATGGCTACACCTTC
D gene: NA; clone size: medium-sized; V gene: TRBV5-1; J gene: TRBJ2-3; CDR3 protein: CASSLDGTTNTQYF; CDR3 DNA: TGCGCCAGCAGCTTGGACGGGACGACGAATACGCAGTATTTT
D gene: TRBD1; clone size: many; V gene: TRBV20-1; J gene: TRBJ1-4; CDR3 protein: CSAPRDSRNEKLFF; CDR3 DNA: TGCAGTGCGCCCCGGGACAGCCGTAATGAAAAACTGTTTTTT
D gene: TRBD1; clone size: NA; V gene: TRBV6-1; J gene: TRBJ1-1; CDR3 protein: CASSEWGQGFTEAFF; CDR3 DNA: TGTGCCAGCAGTGAGTGGGGACAGGGGTTTACTGAAGCTTTCTTT
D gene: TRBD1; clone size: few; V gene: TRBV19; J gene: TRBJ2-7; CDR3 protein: CASSIGQGTPYEQYF; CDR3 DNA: TGTGCCAGTAGTATCGGACAGGGAACTCCCTACGAGCAGTACTTC
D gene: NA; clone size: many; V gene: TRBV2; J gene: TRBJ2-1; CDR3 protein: CASSKRADNEQFF; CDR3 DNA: TGTGCCAGCTCTAAGCGGGCAGACAATGAGCAGTTCTTC
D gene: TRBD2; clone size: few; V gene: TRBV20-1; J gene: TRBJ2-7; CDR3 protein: CSARVASGTTKQYF; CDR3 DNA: TGCAGTGCTAGAGTGGCTAGCGGTACTACGAAGCAGTACTTC
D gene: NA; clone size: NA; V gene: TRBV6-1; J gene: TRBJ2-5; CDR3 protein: CASSEAQGGWETQYF; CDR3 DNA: TGTGCCAGCAGTGAAGCTCAGGGGGGCTGGGAGACCCAGTACTTC
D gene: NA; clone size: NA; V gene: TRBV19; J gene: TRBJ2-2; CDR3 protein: CASHSGVYGGELFF; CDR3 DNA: TGTGCCAGCCATTCTGGGGTGTACGGCGGGGAGCTGTTTTTT
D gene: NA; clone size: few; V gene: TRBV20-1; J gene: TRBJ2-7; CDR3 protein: CSAKTGGSYEQYF; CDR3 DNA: TGCAGTGCTAAGACTGGCGGTTCCTACGAGCAGTACTTC
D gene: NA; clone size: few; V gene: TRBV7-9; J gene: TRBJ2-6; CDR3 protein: CASWQFPSSGANVLTF; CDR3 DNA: TGTGCCAGCTGGCAGTTTCCCTCCTCTGGGGCCAACGTCCTGACTTTC
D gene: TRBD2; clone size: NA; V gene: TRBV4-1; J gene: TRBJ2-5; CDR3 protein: CASSQGHASGKFMETQYF; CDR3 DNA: TGCGCCAGCAGCCAAGGGCATGCTAGCGGGAAGTTTATGGAGACCCAGTACTTC
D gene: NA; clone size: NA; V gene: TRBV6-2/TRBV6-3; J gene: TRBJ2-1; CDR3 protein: CATPDSYNEQFF; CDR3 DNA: TGTGCCACCCCGGACAGCTACAATGAGCAGTTCTTC
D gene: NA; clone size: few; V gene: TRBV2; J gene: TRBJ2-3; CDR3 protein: CASSENLRRYGTDTQYF; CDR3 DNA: TGTGCCAGCAGTGAAAATCTTCGGCGTTATGGAACAGATACGCAGTATTTT
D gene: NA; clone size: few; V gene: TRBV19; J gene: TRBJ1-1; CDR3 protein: CASSSRTGRSTEAFF; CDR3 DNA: TGTGCCAGTAGTTCCCGAACAGGGCGAAGCACTGAAGCTTTCTTT
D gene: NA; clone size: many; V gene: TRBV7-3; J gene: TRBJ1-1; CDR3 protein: CASSPSLGTDTEAFF; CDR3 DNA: TGTGCCAGCAGCCCGTCCCTCGGGACGGACACTGAAGCTTTCTTT
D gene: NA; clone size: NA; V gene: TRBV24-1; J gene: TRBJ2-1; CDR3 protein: CATSDTGPYNEQFF; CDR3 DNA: TGTGCCACCAGCGATACAGGGCCGTACAATGAGCAGTTCTTC
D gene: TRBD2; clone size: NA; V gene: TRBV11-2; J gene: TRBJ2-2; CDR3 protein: CASTELAGAGELFF; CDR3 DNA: TGTGCCAGCACGGAACTAGCGGGAGCCGGGGAGCTGTTTTTT
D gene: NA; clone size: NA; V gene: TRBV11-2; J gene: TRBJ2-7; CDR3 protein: CASSPIGSHEQYF; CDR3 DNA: TGTGCCAGCAGCCCGATAGGTAGCCACGAGCAGTACTTC
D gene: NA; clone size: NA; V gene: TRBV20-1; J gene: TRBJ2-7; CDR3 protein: CSARVSSTYEQYF; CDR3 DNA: TGCAGTGCTAGAGTGAGCAGTACCTACGAGCAGTACTTC
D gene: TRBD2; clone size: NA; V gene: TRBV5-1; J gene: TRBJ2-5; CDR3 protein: CASSLESGKETQYF; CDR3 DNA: TGCGCCAGCAGCTTGGAGAGCGGGAAGGAGACCCAGTACTTC
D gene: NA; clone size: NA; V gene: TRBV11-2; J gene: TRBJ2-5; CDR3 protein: CASSSSGEQETQYF; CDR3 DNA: TGTGCCAGCAGCTCGTCCGGGGAACAAGAGACCCAGTACTTC
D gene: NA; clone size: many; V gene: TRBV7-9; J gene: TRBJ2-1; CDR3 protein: CASSLARVSYNEQFF; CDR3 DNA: TGTGCCAGCAGCTTAGCGAGAGTCAGTTACAATGAGCAGTTCTTC
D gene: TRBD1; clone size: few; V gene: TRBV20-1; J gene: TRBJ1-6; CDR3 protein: CSARADRVVSSPLHF; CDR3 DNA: TGCAGTGCTAGAGCAGACAGGGTTGTAAGCTCACCCCTCCACTTT
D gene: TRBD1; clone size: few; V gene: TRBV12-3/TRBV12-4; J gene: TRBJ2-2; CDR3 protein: CASSLQGAGGELFF; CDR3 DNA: TGTGCCAGCAGCTTACAGGGGGCCGGCGGGGAGCTGTTTTTT
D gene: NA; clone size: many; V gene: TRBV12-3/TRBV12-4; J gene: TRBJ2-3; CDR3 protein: CASRKMTSTDTQYF; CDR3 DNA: TGTGCCAGCAGAAAGATGACTAGCACAGATACGCAGTATTTT
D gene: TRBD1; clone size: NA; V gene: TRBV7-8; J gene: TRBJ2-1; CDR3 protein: CASSKSGTGGYNEQFF; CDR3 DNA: TGTGCCAGCAGCAAATCCGGGACAGGGGGCTACAATGAGCAGTTCTTC
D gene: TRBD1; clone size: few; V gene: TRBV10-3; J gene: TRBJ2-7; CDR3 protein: CAIRPGQGAYEQYF; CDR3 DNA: TGTGCCATCAGGCCGGGACAGGGAGCCTACGAGCAGTACTTC
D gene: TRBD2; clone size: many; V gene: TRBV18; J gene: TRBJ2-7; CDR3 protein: CASSGTGTSDSYEQYF; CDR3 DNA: TGTGCCAGCTCAGGAACCGGGACTAGCGACTCCTACGAGCAGTACTTC
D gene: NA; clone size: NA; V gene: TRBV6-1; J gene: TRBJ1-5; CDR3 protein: CASRAYSNQPQHF; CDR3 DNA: TGTGCCAGCAGGGCCTATAGCAATCAGCCCCAGCATTTT
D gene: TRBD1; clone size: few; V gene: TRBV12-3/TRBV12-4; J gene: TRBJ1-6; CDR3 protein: CASSTRQGRSPLHF; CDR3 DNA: TGTGCCAGCAGTACCAGACAGGGGCGGTCACCCCTCCACTTT
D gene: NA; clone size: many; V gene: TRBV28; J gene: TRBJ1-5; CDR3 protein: CASSFRSGVGQPQHF; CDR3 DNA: TGTGCCAGCAGTTTTCGGTCGGGGGTGGGCCAGCCCCAGCATTTT
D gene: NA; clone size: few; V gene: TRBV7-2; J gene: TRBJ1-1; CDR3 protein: CASSRESMNTEAFF; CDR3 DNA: TGTGCCAGCAGTCGGGAGAGCATGAACACTGAAGCTTTCTTT
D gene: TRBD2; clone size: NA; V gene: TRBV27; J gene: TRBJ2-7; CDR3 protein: CASSTTSAGSYEQYF; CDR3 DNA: TGTGCCAGCAGTACGACTAGCGCGGGATCCTACGAGCAGTACTTC
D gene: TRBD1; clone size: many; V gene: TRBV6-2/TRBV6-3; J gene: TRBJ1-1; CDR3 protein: CASSTSDRLNTEAFF; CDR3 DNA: TGTGCCAGCAGCACCTCGGACAGGCTGAACACTGAAGCTTTCTTT
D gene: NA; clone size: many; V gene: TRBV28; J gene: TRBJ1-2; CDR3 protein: CASSLTPGQRSYGYTF; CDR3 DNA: TGTGCCAGCAGTTTAACCCCCGGACAGAGGAGCTATGGCTACACCTTC